This T cell receptor (beta chain) was identified in a study of response to subunit inactivated influenza vaccine. TCRdb recomputed calls from the RT-PCR reads with MiXCR, one row per CDR3 protein. The sample contains 550,000 to 800,000 distinct CDR3 sequences, 15% to 17% of which appear only once. General observations from the study: Only a handful of new T cells, the authors suggested, are recruited with each seasonal influenza vaccination.

This clonotype was recorded only once. What it binds is not known. V lost 2 bases, J lost 0 bases, and 6 bases lay in between. CDR1 and CDR2 from the germline V gene are SGHRS and YFSETQ. The CDR3 consists of 14 residues. This chain uses TRBV5-1 with TRBJ2-4; tentatively, D is TRBD1 (5 bases). The sample in question was PBMCs from blood, obtained 12 days after vaccination. This receptor was taken from a man aged 45-65 years who received an inactivated influenza vaccine. The CDR3 bases are TGCGCCAGCAGCTTAGGGGAAGCCAAAAACATTCAGTACTTC. The encoded protein is CASSLGEAKNIQYF.